This is a list of T cell receptor beta chains from one sample in a study of T cell responses to AZD1222 COVID-19 vaccine. Produced via immunoSEQ multiplex PCR; TCRdb's table is partial and in-frame only. Of 95,000 to 150,000 clones detected, around 85% appear once; the ten largest clones hold 9.4%. The source material was peripheral blood, sampled on day 0 of AZD1222 vaccination. These receptors all come from an adult in good health. Both conserved end residues are part of each CDR3. Clone size appears in some rows only: once, few, many, or a class for an expanded clone.

TRBV2	once	TRBJ2-7	CASRPGQVPSYEQYF
TRBV9	.	TRBJ1-2	CASSVEGGHGYTF
TRBV13	.	TRBJ2-7	CASSLEGGRGYEQYF
TRBV5-1	.	TRBJ2-3	CASSPEGITDTQYF
TRBV7-2	.	TRBJ2-3	CASSKGKLTDTQYF
TRBV5-4	.	TRBJ1-6	CASSGGATSSYNSPLHF
TRBV30	.	TRBJ1-1	CAYGPGNEAFF
TRBV28	.	TRBJ1-2	CASRTGTVSYGYTF
TRBV24-1	few	TRBJ2-1	CATSDTGGSGRGHNEQFF
TRBV7-8	.	TRBJ1-6	CASSSYFGTADSPLHF
TRBV18	few	TRBJ1-1	CASSLTTGQMNTEAFF
TRBV28	once	TRBJ2-5	CASSDRETQYF
TRBV7-2	.	TRBJ2-5	CASSSDSPGTQYF
TRBV6-1	few	TRBJ2-3	CASSEGLAADTQYF
TRBV7-3	.	TRBJ1-1	CASSSRDRVNTEAFF
TRBV2	.	TRBJ2-1	CASSISRTTNEQFF
TRBV5-1	once	TRBJ2-1	CASSLLAGLNEQFF
TRBV7-2	once	TRBJ2-7	CASSIDRGYYEQYF
TRBV5-1	.	TRBJ1-2	CASSPVLAGGGYTF
TRBV10-3	.	TRBJ1-5	CAISPTGDQPQHF
TRBV2	.	TRBJ2-7	CASSVSRYEQYF
TRBV18	.	TRBJ1-5	CASSLGQGNSNQPQHF
TRBV7-2	.	TRBJ1-4	CASSLSIRGTNEKLFF
TRBV4-2	.	TRBJ1-3	CASSQPSTGNTIYF
TRBV5-6	.	TRBJ1-2	CASSLDGPNGYTF
TRBV5-1	few	TRBJ1-6	CASQARGGSSPLHF
TRBV4-3	.	TRBJ1-3	CASSQQTTVSGNTIYF
TRBV7-3	.	TRBJ2-3	CASSASGKSTDTQYF
TRBV4-2	few	TRBJ1-4	CASSQDNRQGKKLFF
TRBV6-5	once	TRBJ2-7	CASRGTAYEQYF
TRBV27	.	TRBJ1-1	CASSLVLGGTEAFF
TRBV28	.	TRBJ1-4	CASSPLLRRATNEKLFF
TRBV7-2	.	TRBJ1-5	CASSLARVSNQPQHF
TRBV10-1	.	TRBJ1-5	CASRLQGAGQPQHF
TRBV27	.	TRBJ1-1	CACRRQVGTEAFF
TRBV9	.	TRBJ2-7	CASSEVGSSYEQYF
TRBV9	.	TRBJ1-5	CASSVGTASNQPQHF
TRBV6-1	.	TRBJ1-1	CASSERDLTEAFF
TRBV6-5	few	TRBJ1-5	CASRGPGKSNQPQHF
TRBV21-1	.	TRBJ2-7	CASSRNGGRGRPYEQYF
TRBV24-1	.	TRBJ2-2	CATSDLDSDNTGELFF
TRBV14	once	TRBJ1-1	CASSQELNRGWTEAFF
TRBV3-1/TRBV3-2	.	TRBJ2-7	CASSQELAPYEQYF
TRBV4-1	.	TRBJ2-7	CASSRSSGSSYEQYF
TRBV4-1	.	TRBJ2-7	CASSQAQGAQYEQYF
TRBV21-1	.	TRBJ2-7	CASSSRDRDSGEQYF
TRBV5-4	once	TRBJ2-5	CASSLGTYQETQYF
TRBV27	.	TRBJ2-3	CASSPSGSVSDTQYF
TRBV30	.	TRBJ2-7	CAWSAGGQGYEQYF
TRBV15	.	TRBJ1-2	CATSGRSYGYTF